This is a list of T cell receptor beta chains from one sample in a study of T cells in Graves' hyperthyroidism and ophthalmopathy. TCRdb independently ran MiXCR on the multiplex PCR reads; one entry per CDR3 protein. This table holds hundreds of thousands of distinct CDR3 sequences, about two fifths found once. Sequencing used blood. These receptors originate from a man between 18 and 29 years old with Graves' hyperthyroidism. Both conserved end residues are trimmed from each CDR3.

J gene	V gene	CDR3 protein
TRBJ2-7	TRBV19	ASSPAGGFYEQY
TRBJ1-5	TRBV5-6	ASSPGRSVQPQH
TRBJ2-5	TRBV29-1	SYHPGQLETQY
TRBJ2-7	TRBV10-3	AISESPASGAISYEQY
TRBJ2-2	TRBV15	ATSRDHGTGSTGELF
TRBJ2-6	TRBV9	ASSSPARRSGANVLT
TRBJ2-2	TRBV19	ASSMGLAGGGANTGELF
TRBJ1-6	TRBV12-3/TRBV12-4	ASSRSNSPLH
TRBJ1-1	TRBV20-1	SARSGREYTEAF
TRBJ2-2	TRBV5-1	ASSYSVNTGELF
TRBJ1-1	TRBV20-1	SARKTSDTEAF
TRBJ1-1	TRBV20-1	SADGRQSEAF
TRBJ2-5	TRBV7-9	ASRPSQE
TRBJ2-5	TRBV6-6	ASSPTTGTIETQY
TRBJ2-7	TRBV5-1	ASSLDQGREQY
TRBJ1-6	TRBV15	ATSLGVTGTAYNSPLH
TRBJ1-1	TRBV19	ASSRTGATEAF
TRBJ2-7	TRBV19	ASSISGGLDEQY
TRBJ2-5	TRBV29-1	SVVGVEETQY
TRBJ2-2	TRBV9	ASRSGTSGTGELF
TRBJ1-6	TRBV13	ASSFRGDDSPLH
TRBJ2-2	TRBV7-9	ASSLDWSPGELF
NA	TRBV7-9	ASSQDRDLGETQY
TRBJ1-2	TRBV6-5	ASSPGTGEYGYT
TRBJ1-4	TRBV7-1	ACSSRPSNEKLF
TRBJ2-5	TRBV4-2	ASSQIGVFETQY
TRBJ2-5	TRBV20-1	SARDRETETQY
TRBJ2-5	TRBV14	ASNRVMGGETQY
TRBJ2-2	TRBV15	ATSRDLDGTGELF
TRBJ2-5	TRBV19	ASSIGGASNQETQY
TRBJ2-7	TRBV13	ASSEDQGRSEQY
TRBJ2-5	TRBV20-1	SARDPQTGGPVTQY
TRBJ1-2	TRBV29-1	SVGDRGEPVYGYT
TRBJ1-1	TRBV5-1	ASSYWTGGNTEAF
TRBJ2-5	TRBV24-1	ATSEGGQGVETQY
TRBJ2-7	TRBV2	ASTGGSGSNEQY
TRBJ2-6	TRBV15	ATSRVLT
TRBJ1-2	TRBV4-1	ASSQANGYT
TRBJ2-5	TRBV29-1	SVEGGTSVRQTQY
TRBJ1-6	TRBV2	ASSEMGTRASPLH
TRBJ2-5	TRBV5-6	ASSDGTSGRETQY
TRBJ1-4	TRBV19	ASSSPEGNEKLF
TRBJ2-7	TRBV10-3	AIEEKVGYEQY